The T cell receptor beta chain described here comes from a study of T cell clonality in common variable immunodeficiency. The V gene's germline CDR1 is SGHNT and CDR2 YYREEE (reference sequence). V lost 0 bases and J lost 1; bases outside the gene matches: 2. This CDR3 comprises 15 residues. Study-wide results and caveats: Fewer deletions and N-nucleotide insertions were reportedly seen in common variable immunodeficiency TCR beta sequences. TCRbeta clonality was increased in CVID versus healthy controls. Fewer TCRbeta clones were shared among CVID subjects than controls.

Equal genomic DNA amounts from CVID and control samples were sequenced. Sequencing used immunoSEQ multiplex PCR; TCRdb keeps in-frame clones, though not all of them. The record shows about 37,000 clones for this sample, with no singletons present. This clone was picked up many times. No antigen is known for it. The read comes to an end 3 residues before the CDR3 does, leaving the germline J gene to fill in the end. This clonotype originated in a person aged 18 to 75 in good health. The sequenced sample consisted of peripheral blood mononuclear cells. The chain couples TRBV5-4 to TRBJ2-3, with 7 bases matching TRBD2. The CDR3 here is CASSLGLAGTDTQYF. The part of the CDR3 DNA that was read is TGTGCCAGCAGCTTGGGCCTAGCGGGCACAGATACG. The full variable domain, its missing parts supplied by reference TRBV5-4 and TRBJ2-3, is ETGVTQSPTHLIKTRGQQVTLRCSSQSGHNTVSWYQQALGQGPQFIFQYYREEENGRGNFPPRFSGLQFPNYSSELNVNALELDDSALYLCASSLGLAGTDTQYFGPGTRLTVL.